This T cell receptor (beta chain) was captured by sequencing in a study of regulatory T cells in long-lasting Graves disease. Whole-study findings and limits: Persistent Graves' disease cases displayed lower TCR diversity than newly diagnosed ones.

iRepertoire HTBI primers and Arm-PCR of CDR3 regions built TCR beta libraries. TCRdb used MiXCR to reprocess the multiplex PCR reads, holding one entry per CDR3 protein. The table includes around 450,000 distinct CDR3 sequences, 14% to 15% detected once. Time point defined: newly diagnosed GD, antithyroid drugs for less than 3 months. Scientists built the TCR library using RNA that was extracted from PBMCs. Patients hailed from an endocrinology department in Xi'an, China. This clonotype came up many times. Its antigen is still unknown. The CDR3 loop spans 14 amino acids. Germline V gives CDR1 MDHEN, CDR2 SYDVKM. V shed 5 bases and J shed 1 base, with 11 bases lying between them. This sample was also put to use in a study of T cells in Graves' hyperthyroidism and ophthalmopathy. In that study: Ophthalmopathy, as predicted by the model, came a median about six months after the prediction.

This sequence originates from a woman under 40 with Graves disease. The gene calls are TRBV28 and TRBJ2-5; the D call may be TRBD1 or TRBD2 (5 bases each). Sample: peripheral blood mononuclear cells (PBMCs), taken at new diagnosis, from a patient treated with antithyroid drugs. CDR3 sequence reads: CASSPGRFQETQYF. The CDR3 bases are TGTGCCAGCAGTCCGGGACGGTTCCAAGAGACCCAGTACTTC.